This TCR beta chain was documented in a study of cytomegalovirus exposure and HLA in healthy donors. The germline V gene encodes CDR1 MNHEY and CDR2 SVGAGI. Trimming removed 6 bases from V and 0 bases from J, with 12 bases in between. CDR3 length: 15 amino acids. Sequencing used immunoSEQ multiplex PCR; TCRdb keeps in-frame clones, though not all of them. This table holds some 45,000 clones, around 94% found once. The sequence was collected from a young woman in good health and CMV-seropositive. Input material: PBMCs. V usage is TRBV6-5 and J usage is TRBJ2-4; tentatively, D is TRBD2 (6 bases). In nucleotides, the CDR3 is TGTGCCAGCAGGGGTACGGGACTAGCCAAAAACATTCAGTACTTC. This gives the protein CASRGTGLAKNIQYF.